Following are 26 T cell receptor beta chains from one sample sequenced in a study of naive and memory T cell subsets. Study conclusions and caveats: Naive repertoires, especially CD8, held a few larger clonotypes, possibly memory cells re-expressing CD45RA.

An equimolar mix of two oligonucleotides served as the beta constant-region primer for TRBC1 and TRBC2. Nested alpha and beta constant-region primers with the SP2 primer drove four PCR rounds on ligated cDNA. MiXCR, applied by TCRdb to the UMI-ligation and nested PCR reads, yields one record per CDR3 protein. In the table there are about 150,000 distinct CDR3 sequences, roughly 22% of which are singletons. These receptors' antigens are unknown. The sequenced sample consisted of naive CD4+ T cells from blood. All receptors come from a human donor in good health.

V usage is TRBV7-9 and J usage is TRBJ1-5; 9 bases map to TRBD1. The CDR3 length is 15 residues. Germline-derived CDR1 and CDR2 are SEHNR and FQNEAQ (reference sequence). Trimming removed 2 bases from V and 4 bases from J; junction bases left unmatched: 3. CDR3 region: CASSLWGQGNQPQHF. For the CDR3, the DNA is TGTGCCAGCAGCTTATGGGGACAGGGAAATCAGCCCCAGCATTTT. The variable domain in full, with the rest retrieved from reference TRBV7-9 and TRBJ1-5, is DTGVSQNPRHKITKRGQNVTFRCDPISEHNRLYWYRQTLGQGPEFLTYFQNEAQLEKSRLLSDRFSAERPKGSFSTLEIQRTEQGDSAMYLCASSLWGQGNQPQHFGDGTRLSIL.

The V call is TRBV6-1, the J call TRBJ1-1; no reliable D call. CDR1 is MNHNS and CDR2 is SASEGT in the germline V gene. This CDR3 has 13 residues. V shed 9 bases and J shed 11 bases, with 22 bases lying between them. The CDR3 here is CASQEAAIGGAFF. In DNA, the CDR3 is TGTGCCAGTCAAGAGGCAGCAATTGGAGGGGCTTTCTTT.

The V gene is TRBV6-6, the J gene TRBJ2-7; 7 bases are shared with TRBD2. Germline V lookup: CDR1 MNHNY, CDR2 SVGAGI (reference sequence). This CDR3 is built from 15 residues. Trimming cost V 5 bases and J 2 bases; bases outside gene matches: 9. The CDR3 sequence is CASSHGASGPYEQYF. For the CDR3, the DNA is TGTGCCAGCAGTCACGGAGCTAGCGGTCCCTACGAGCAGTACTTC.

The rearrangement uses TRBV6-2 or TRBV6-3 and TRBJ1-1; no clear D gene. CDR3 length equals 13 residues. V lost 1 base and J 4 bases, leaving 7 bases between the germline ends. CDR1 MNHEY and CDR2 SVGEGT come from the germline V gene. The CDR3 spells CASSYFPGTEAFF. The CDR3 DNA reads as TGTGCCAGCAGTTACTTTCCGGGCACTGAAGCTTTCTTT.

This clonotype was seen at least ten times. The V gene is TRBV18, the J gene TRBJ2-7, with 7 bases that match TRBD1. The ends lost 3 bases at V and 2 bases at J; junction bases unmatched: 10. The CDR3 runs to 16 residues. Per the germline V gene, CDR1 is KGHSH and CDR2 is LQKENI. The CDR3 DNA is TGTGCCAGCTCACCTACCGGGACAGTAAGGCCCTACGAGCAGTACTTC. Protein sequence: CASSPTGTVRPYEQYF.

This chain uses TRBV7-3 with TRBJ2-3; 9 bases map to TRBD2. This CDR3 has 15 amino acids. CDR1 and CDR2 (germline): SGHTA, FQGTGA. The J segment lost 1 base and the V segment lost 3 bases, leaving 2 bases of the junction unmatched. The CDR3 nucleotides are TGTGCCAGCAGCTTGTGGACTAGCGGCACAGATACGCAGTATTTT. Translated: CASSLWTSGTDTQYF.

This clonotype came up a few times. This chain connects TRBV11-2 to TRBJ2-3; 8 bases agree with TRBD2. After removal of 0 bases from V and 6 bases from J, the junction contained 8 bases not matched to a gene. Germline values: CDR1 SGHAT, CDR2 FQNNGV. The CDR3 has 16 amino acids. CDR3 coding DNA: TGTGCCAGCAGCTTAGAATTGGGACTAGGGTTCGATACGCAGTATTTT. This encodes CASSLELGLGFDTQYF.

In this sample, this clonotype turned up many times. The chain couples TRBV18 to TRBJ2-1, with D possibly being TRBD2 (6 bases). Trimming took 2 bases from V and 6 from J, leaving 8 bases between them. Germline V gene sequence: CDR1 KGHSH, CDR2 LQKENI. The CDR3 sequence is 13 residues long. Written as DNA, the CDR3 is TGTGCCAGCTCACCAGGGGGAGGCAATGAGCAGTTCTTC. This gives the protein CASSPGGGNEQFF. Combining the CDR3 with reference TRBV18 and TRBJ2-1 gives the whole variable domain NAGVMQNPRHLVRRRGQEARLRCSPMKGHSHVYWYRQLPEEGLKFMVYLQKENIIDESGMPKERFSAEFPKEGPSILRIQQVVRGDSAAYFCASSPGGGNEQFFGPGTRLTVL.

The CDR3 spells CASSSGHLYNEQFF. DNA of the CDR3: TGTGCCAGCTCATCGGGACACCTATACAATGAGCAGTTCTTC. The chain couples TRBV27 to TRBJ2-1; possible D gene TRBD1, 6 bases. The CDR3 length is 14 residues. Germline values: CDR1 MNHEY, CDR2 SMNVEV (reference sequence). Trimming stripped 8 bases from V and 4 bases from J, with 15 bases between.

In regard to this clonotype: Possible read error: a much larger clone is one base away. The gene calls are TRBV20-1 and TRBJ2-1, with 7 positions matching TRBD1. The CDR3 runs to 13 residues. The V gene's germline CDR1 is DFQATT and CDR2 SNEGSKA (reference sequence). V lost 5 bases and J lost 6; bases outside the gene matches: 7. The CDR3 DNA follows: TGCAGTGCTCCCGGACAGGACCCCAATGAGCAGTTCTTC. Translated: CSAPGQDPNEQFF.

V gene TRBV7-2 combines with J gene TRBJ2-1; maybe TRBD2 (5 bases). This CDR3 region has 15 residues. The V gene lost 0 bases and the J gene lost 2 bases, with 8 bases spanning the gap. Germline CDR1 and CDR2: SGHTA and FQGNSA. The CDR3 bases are TGTGCCAGCAGCTTAGCGGGAGAAACCTACAATGAGCAGTTCTTC. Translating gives CASSLAGETYNEQFF.

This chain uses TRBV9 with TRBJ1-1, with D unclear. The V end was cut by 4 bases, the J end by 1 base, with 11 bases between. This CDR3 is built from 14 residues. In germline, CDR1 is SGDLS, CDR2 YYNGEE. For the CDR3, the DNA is TGTGCCAGCAGCCCAAATCCGACGAACACTGAAGCTTTCTTT. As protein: CASSPNPTNTEAFF.

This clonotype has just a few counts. The CDR3: CASSEGGRRADQPQHF. In DNA form, the CDR3 reads TGTGCCAGCAGTGAAGGAGGGCGCAGGGCGGATCAGCCCCAGCATTTT. The V and J genes are TRBV2 and TRBJ1-5; a weak D match, TRBD1 (5 bases). The V gene lost 1 base and the J gene lost 5 bases, with 15 bases spanning the gap. Germline V lookup: CDR1 SNHLY, CDR2 FYNNEI. CDR3 length equals 16 residues.

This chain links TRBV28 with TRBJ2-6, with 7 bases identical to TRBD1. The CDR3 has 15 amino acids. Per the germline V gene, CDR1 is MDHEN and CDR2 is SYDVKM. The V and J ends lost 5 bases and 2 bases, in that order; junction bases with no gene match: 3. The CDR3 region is CASSNRGPGANVLTF. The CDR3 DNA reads TGTGCCAGCAGTAATAGGGGGCCTGGGGCCAACGTCCTGACTTTC.

CDR3 region: CASSLGPAEYEQYF. Here the CDR3 DNA reads TGTGCCAGCAGTTTAGGCCCGGCGGAGTACGAGCAGTACTTC. This chain links TRBV28 with TRBJ2-7; D uncertain. CDR3 size: 14 residues. Germline V gene sequence: CDR1 MDHEN, CDR2 SYDVKM. Trimming took 2 bases from V and 4 from J, leaving 12 bases between them.

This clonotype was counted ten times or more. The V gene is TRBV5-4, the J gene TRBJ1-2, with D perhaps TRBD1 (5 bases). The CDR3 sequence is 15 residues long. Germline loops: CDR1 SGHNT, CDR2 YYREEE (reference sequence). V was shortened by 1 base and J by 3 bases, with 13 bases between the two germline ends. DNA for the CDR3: TGTGCCAGCAGCTTGAGGACAAGGGTTCACTATGGCTACACCTTC. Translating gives CASSLRTRVHYGYTF.

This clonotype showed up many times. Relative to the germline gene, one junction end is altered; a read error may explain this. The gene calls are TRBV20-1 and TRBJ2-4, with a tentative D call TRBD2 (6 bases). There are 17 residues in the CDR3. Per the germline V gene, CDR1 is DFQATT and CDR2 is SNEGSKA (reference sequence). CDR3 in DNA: TGCAGTGCAAGAGGTCCTAGCGTGGGAGGTGGCAAAAACATTCAGTACTTC. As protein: CSARGPSVGGGKNIQYF.

CDR3 amino acids: CASTNPTGFSAGQPQHF. The CDR3 nucleotides are TGTGCCAGTACCAATCCAACAGGGTTCTCGGCCGGTCAGCCCCAGCATTTT. The rearrangement links TRBV19 to TRBJ1-5, with D possibly TRBD1 on 6 matching bases. Germline V gene lookup returns CDR1 LNHDA and CDR2 SQIVND (reference sequence). This CDR3 has 17 amino acids. V was trimmed by 7 bases and J by 6 bases, leaving 25 bases between them. The full variable domain, rest sourced from reference TRBV19 and TRBJ1-5, is DGGITQSPKYLFRKEGQNVTLSCEQNLNHDAMYWYRQDPGQGLRLIYYSQIVNDFQKGDIAEGYSVSREKKESFPLTVTSAQKNPTAFYLCASTNPTGFSAGQPQHFGDGTRLSIL.

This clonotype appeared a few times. The CDR3 protein is CASSSDKGISGRAQNNEQFF. As DNA, the CDR3 is TGTGCCAGCAGCTCCGACAAAGGGATTAGCGGGAGGGCCCAAAACAATGAGCAGTTCTTC. The chain employs TRBV14 and TRBJ2-1; 11 positions match TRBD2. The CDR3 length is 20 residues. CDR1 is SGHDN and CDR2 is FVKESK in the germline V gene. J was trimmed by 5 bases and V by 5 bases; bases with no gene match: 20.

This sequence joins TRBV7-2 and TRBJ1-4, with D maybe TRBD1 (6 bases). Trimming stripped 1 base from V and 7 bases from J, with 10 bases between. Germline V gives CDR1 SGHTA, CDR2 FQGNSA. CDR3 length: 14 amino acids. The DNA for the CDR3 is TGTGCCAGCAGCTTAGACAGGGCTGGTGAAAAACTGTTTTTT. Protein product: CASSLDRAGEKLFF. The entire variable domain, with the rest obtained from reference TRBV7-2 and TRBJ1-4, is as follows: GAGVSQSPSNKVTEKGKDVELRCDPISGHTALYWYRQSLGQGLEFLIYFQGNSAPDKSGLPSDRFSAERTGGSVSTLTIQRTQQEDSAVYLCASSLDRAGEKLFFGSGTQLSVL.

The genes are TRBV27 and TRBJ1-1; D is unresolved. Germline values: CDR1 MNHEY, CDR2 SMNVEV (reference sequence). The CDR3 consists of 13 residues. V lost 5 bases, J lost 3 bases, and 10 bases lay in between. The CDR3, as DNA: TGTGCCAGCAGTACCGACCCGGACACTGAAGCTTTCTTT. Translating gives CASSTDPDTEAFF.

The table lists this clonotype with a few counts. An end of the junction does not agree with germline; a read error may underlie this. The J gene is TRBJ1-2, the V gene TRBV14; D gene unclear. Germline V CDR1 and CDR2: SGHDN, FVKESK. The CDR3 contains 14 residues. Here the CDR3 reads CASSITAPWSGYTF. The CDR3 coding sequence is TGCGCCAGCAGCATCACGGCCCCCTGGAGTGGCTACACCTTC.

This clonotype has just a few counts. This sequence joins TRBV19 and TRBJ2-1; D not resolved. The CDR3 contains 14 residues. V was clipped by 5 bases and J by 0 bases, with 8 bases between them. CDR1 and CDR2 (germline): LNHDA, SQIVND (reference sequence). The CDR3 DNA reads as TGTGCCAGTAGTCGGGTAAGCTCCTACAATGAGCAGTTCTTC. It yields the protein CASSRVSSYNEQFF.

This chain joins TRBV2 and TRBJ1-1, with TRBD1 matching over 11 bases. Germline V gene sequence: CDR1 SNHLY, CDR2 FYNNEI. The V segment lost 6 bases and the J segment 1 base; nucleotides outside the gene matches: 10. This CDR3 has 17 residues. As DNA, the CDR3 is TGTGCCAGCAGGAAAGGACAGGGGGCTCATTCGAACACTGAAGCTTTCTTT. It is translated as CASRKGQGAHSNTEAFF.

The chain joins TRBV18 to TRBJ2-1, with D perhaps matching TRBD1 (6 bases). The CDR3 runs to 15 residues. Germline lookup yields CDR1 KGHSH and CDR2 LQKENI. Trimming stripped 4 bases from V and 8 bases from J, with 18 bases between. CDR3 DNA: TGTGCCAGCTCACTTTGGGACACTCTCGTTGATGAGCAGTTCTTC. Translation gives CASSLWDTLVDEQFF. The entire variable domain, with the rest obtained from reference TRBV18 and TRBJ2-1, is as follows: NAGVMQNPRHLVRRRGQEARLRCSPMKGHSHVYWYRQLPEEGLKFMVYLQKENIIDESGMPKERFSAEFPKEGPSILRIQQVVRGDSAAYFCASSLWDTLVDEQFFGPGTRLTVL.

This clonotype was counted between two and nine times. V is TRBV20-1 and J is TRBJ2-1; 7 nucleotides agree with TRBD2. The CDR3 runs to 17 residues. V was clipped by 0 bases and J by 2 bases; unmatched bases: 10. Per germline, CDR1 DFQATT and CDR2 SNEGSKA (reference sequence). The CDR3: CSARDPLIAGPYNEQFF. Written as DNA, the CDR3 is TGCAGTGCTAGAGATCCCCTTATAGCGGGTCCCTACAATGAGCAGTTCTTC.